These 24 T cell receptor beta chains originate from one sample sequenced in a study of a mutant IDH1 vaccine in newly diagnosed glioma. Time point indicated: week 11, during vaccination. A single vaccine dose contained 300 ug of mutant IDH1 20-mer peptide, and topical imiquimod was used with it. Only in-frame clones appear in the TCRdb table, and some are missing; sequencing was by immunoSEQ multiplex PCR. The sample holds 57,000 or so clones, about four fifths seen once. These receptors' targets are unknown. The specimen comprised PBMCs, sampled from a glioma patient whose treatment included an IDH1 peptide vaccine. All receptors come from a man aged 25-45 years with glioma.

J is TRBJ2-6 and V is TRBV27; D remains unclear. This CDR3 region has 13 residues. The germline V gene has CDR1 MNHEY and CDR2 SMNVEV (reference sequence). Trimming pared 5 bases from V and 0 bases from J, leaving 2 bases between. This CDR3 is CASSSSGANVLTF. Here the CDR3 DNA reads TGTGCCAGCAGTAGCTCTGGGGCCAACGTCCTGACTTTC.

This clone was recorded only once. This chain uses TRBV27 with TRBJ1-2; D not certain. Per the germline V gene, CDR1 is MNHEY and CDR2 is SMNVEV (reference sequence). Trimming pared 2 bases from V and 2 bases from J, leaving 15 bases between. The CDR3 length is 16 residues. This CDR3 reads CASSLGGSGTNYGYTF. The CDR3 bases are TGTGCCAGCAGTTTAGGAGGATCGGGAACCAACTATGGCTACACCTTC.

This chain connects TRBV5-1 to TRBJ2-3, with D perhaps matching TRBD2 (6 bases). CDR1 SGHRS and CDR2 YFSETQ come from the germline V gene. This CDR3 has 16 residues. The V end was cut by 6 bases, the J end by 3 bases, with 20 bases between. CDR3 DNA sequence: TGCGCCAGCAAGAAAGAGCCTAGCGCCCCTACAGATACGCAGTATTTT. It is translated as CASKKEPSAPTDTQYF.

The rearrangement joins TRBV5-4 to TRBJ1-3; D uncertain. The CDR3 spans 16 residues. V was pared by 2 bases and J by 1 base, with 13 bases between. CDR1 is SGHNT, CDR2 YYREEE, per germline (reference sequence). CDR3 residues: CASSFGTAGSGNTIYF. The DNA for the CDR3 is TGTGCCAGCAGCTTCGGAACGGCGGGATCTGGAAACACCATATATTTT.

This clone was detected once. V gene TRBV5-6 combines with J gene TRBJ1-2; D unclear. The V and J ends lost 1 base and 3 bases respectively, with 10 bases between them. Per the germline V gene, CDR1 is SGHDT and CDR2 is YYEEEE. The CDR3 length is 14 residues. DNA for the CDR3: TGTGCCAGCAGCTTGTGGCAGGAGGACTATGGCTACACCTTC. Amino acids: CASSLWQEDYGYTF.

DNA for the CDR3: TGTGCCAGCAGCCTAGTCGGGACAGCTGAGGGGAAACTGTTTTTT. It encodes CASSLVGTAEGKLFF. V and J are TRBV7-8 and TRBJ1-4; 7 positions match TRBD1. In germline, CDR1 is SGHVS, CDR2 FQNEAQ. Trimming removed 5 bases from V and 11 bases from J; junction bases left unmatched: 14. This CDR3 spans 15 amino acids.

The chain joins TRBV20-1 to TRBJ2-7; D gene uncertain. Between the trimmed V and J ends, which lost 3 bases and 2 bases, there was a span of 5 bases. The CDR3 has 11 residues. CDR1 DFQATT and CDR2 SNEGSKA come from the germline V gene (reference sequence). The CDR3 reads CSASLAYEQYF. The CDR3 DNA reads TGCAGTGCTAGCCTAGCCTACGAGCAGTACTTC.

The genes are TRBV30 and TRBJ2-7; 7 bases line up with TRBD1. The CDR3 has 12 residues. Germline CDR1 and CDR2: GTSNPN and SVGIG (reference sequence). CDR3 DNA sequence: TGTGCGTATGGACAGGAAGCCTACGAGCAGTACTTC. This codes for CAYGQEAYEQYF.

The V gene is TRBV27, the J gene TRBJ2-7; D is possibly TRBD1 (6 bases). Germline-derived CDR1 and CDR2 are MNHEY and SMNVEV (reference sequence). V dropped 6 bases and J dropped 4 bases, with 16 bases sitting between them. This CDR3 spans 14 amino acids. The CDR3, as DNA: TGTGCCAGCAGACTGCGCGACAGGTTTTACGAGCAGTACTTC. Translation: CASRLRDRFYEQYF.

The V call is TRBV5-1, the J call TRBJ2-7, with 11 bases that match TRBD2. The J segment lost 2 bases and the V segment lost 0 bases, leaving 4 bases of the junction unmatched. CDR3 size: 16 residues. Per the germline V gene, CDR1 is SGHRS and CDR2 is YFSETQ. DNA of the CDR3: TGCGCCAGCAGCTTGGTGGGTAGCGGGGGGGCCTACGAGCAGTACTTC. It translates to CASSLVGSGGAYEQYF.

The chain carries TRBV7-2 and TRBJ2-2; 7 bases fit TRBD2. Germline trimming cut 3 bases from V and 0 bases from J; bases unmatched to any gene: 10. Germline V lookup: CDR1 SGHTA, CDR2 FQGNSA. The CDR3 runs 18 residues. CDR3 DNA sequence: TGTGCCAGCAGCTTGGTTGGCGGGAGCCCCCCGAACACCGGGGAGCTGTTTTTT. Translating gives CASSLVGGSPPNTGELFF.

This clone came up a few times. The genes are TRBV6-1 and TRBJ1-1, with D unclear. The ends were cut back, 8 bases at V and 0 bases at J, with 10 bases in the middle. This CDR3 contains 13 residues. Germline CDR1 is MNHNS and CDR2 is SASEGT. CDR3 sequence: CASGFGMNTEAFF. CDR3 DNA: TGTGCCAGCGGTTTCGGCATGAACACTGAAGCTTTCTTT.

The gene calls are TRBV6-6 and TRBJ2-7; either TRBD1 or TRBD2 may supply D (5 bases each). CDR1 MNHNY and CDR2 SVGAGI come from the germline V gene (reference sequence). V lost 2 bases, J lost 4 bases, and 18 bases lay in between. The CDR3 extends over 16 amino acids. The DNA for the CDR3 is TGTGCCAGCAGTTACCCCGGGGCCCTTGGAACGTACGAGCAGTACTTC. It specifies CASSYPGALGTYEQYF.

This chain connects TRBV9 to TRBJ1-5; D gene ambiguous. V gave up 0 bases and J gave up 6 bases, with 16 bases separating them. The germline V gene has CDR1 SGDLS and CDR2 YYNGEE. The CDR3 extends over 16 amino acids. The CDR3 here is CASSVEDFSPSQPQHF. The CDR3 DNA reads as TGTGCCAGCAGCGTAGAAGACTTCTCGCCTAGTCAGCCCCAGCATTTT.

In its sample, this clone was seen a few times. V gene TRBV9 combines with J gene TRBJ2-2, with 8 bases matching TRBD1. CDR1 is SGDLS, CDR2 YYNGEE, per germline. The CDR3 extends over 16 amino acids. With V trimmed by 3 bases and J by 1 base, 5 bases remained unmatched. CDR3 bases: TGTGCCAGCAGCGCTGCCGGGACAGGGAACACCGGGGAGCTGTTTTTT. Translated, it gives CASSAAGTGNTGELFF.

The rearrangement links TRBV5-5 to TRBJ1-2, with D possibly matching TRBD1 (5 bases). The CDR3 consists of 17 residues. CDR1 and CDR2 from the germline V gene are SGHKS and YYEKEE (reference sequence). The V end lost 2 bases, the J end lost 4 bases, and 21 bases lay between the germline ends. CDR3 DNA sequence: TGTGCCAGCAGCTTTAGTAGTATCCAGGGCAGAGGCTATGGCTACACCTTC. This encodes CASSFSSIQGRGYGYTF.

This clone was detected once. The chain has TRBV30 and TRBJ2-2; D remains ambiguous. The germline V gene encodes CDR1 GTSNPN and CDR2 SVGIG (reference sequence). The V end was cut by 1 base, the J end by 0 bases, with 6 bases between. The CDR3 has 14 amino acids. The CDR3 sequence is CAWSEGTNTGELFF. The CDR3 DNA is TGTGCCTGGAGTGAGGGCACGAACACCGGGGAGCTGTTTTTT.

The CDR3 loop is CASSLERLNTEAFF. CDR3 in DNA: TGTGCCAGCAGCTTGGAGCGTCTGAACACTGAAGCTTTCTTT. This chain joins TRBV5-8 and TRBJ1-1; D call uncertain. Germline V CDR1 and CDR2: SGHTS, YDEGEE. Trimming shortened V by 0 bases and J by 0 bases, and 6 bases separated the two germline ends. The CDR3 consists of 14 residues. Complete variable domain (other parts from reference TRBV5-8 and TRBJ1-1): EAGVTQSPTHLIKTRGQQATLRCSPISGHTSVYWYQQALGLGLQFLLWYDEGEERNRGNFPPRFSGRQFPNYSSELNVNALELEDSALYLCASSLERLNTEAFFGQGTRLTVV.

The chain carries TRBV4-1 and TRBJ1-2; D uncertain. Looked up from germline, CDR1 is MGHRA and CDR2 is YSYEKL. The CDR3 consists of 15 residues. V was trimmed by 1 base and J by 3 bases, leaving 12 bases between them. This chain's CDR3 is CASSQVRALDYGYTF. In DNA, the CDR3 is TGCGCCAGCAGCCAAGTTAGGGCTTTGGACTATGGCTACACCTTC.

The rearrangement joins TRBV2 to TRBJ2-7; perhaps TRBD1 as D (6 bases). With 6 bases removed from V and 1 base from J, the gap between germline ends came to 10 bases. The CDR3 has 13 residues. The germline CDR1 and CDR2 sequences are SNHLY and FYNNEI. The CDR3 DNA follows: TGTGCCAGCAGCAACGGACAGTCCTACGAGCAGTACTTC. Protein sequence: CASSNGQSYEQYF.

The V and J genes are TRBV9 and TRBJ2-1; the match to TRBD2 covers 11 bases. There are 16 residues in the CDR3. V was pared by 4 bases and J by 5 bases, with 8 bases of the junction left unmatched. Germline lookup yields CDR1 SGDLS and CDR2 YYNGEE. Here the CDR3 DNA reads TGTGCCAGCAGCCCGCCCCTAGCGGGGGGTCACAATGAGCAGTTCTTC. Residues: CASSPPLAGGHNEQFF.

A word on this clone: Germline and junction disagree at one end, which may indicate a read error. The V gene is TRBV5-4, the J gene TRBJ1-1; possibly TRBD1 for D (5 bases). CDR3 length equals 13 residues. Germline V gene sequence: CDR1 SGHNT, CDR2 YYREEE (reference sequence). The CDR3 here is CASSQDRNTEAFF. The CDR3 DNA reads TGCGCCAGCAGCCAAGACAGGAACACTGAAGCTTTCTTT.

This clone has a handful of counts. The chain has TRBV19 and TRBJ1-1; D may be TRBD1 (6 bases). The germline V gene encodes CDR1 LNHDA and CDR2 SQIVND (reference sequence). This CDR3 contains 13 residues. V was shortened by 4 bases and J by 9 bases, with 15 bases between the two germline ends. DNA of the CDR3: TGTGCCAGTAGTACAACAACAGGGACTAAAGCTTTCTTT. Amino acids: CASSTTTGTKAFF.

CDR3 DNA sequence: TGTGCCTGGAGTGTATCAGGCCCCGAGCAGTACTTC. Its translation is CAWSVSGPEQYF. The chain carries TRBV30 and TRBJ2-5; no reliable D call. With the DNA end fitting TRBJ2-7 better, the J assignment may be wrong. Germline assignment: CDR1 GTSNPN and CDR2 SVGIG (reference sequence). There are 12 residues in the CDR3.